The next 3 T cell receptor beta chains were all read from a single sample in a study of cytomegalovirus exposure and HLA in healthy donors. The PCR made use of 60 Vbeta and 13 Jbeta primers. Libraries were prepared by immunoSEQ multiplex PCR; TCRdb keeps only in-frame clonotypes and omits some of them. This repertoire shows 100,000 or so clones, roughly 85% found once; its top ten account for approximately 3%. The sample was PBMCs. Every receptor here comes from a middle-aged woman in good health and CMV-seronegative.

V is TRBV7-2 and J is TRBJ2-7; 11 bases match TRBD1. V lost 5 bases to trimming and J lost 3 bases; unmatched junction nucleotides: 9. This CDR3 region has 16 residues. CDR1 is SGHTA and CDR2 is FQGNSA in the germline V gene. CDR3 DNA sequence: TGTGCCAGCAGCCCATCAGGACAGGGGGCTCTCTACGAGCAGTACTTC. As protein: CASSPSGQGALYEQYF.

This chain links TRBV7-9 with TRBJ1-3, with D perhaps matching TRBD1 (6 bases). Germline CDR1 SEHNR, CDR2 FQNEAQ (reference sequence). Deletions cut 0 bases from V and 0 bases from J, with 12 bases between. The CDR3 loop spans 17 amino acids. The CDR3 DNA sequence: TGTGCCAGCAGCTTAGCGAAGGACAGCGTCTCTGGAAACACCATATATTTT. Protein product: CASSLAKDSVSGNTIYF.

This clone occurred a few times. This rearrangement joins TRBV28 to TRBJ1-1; unclear D gene. V lost 10 bases to trimming and J lost 4 bases, with 25 bases between them. The CDR3 runs 16 residues. The germline CDR1 and CDR2 sequences are MDHEN and SYDVKM. The CDR3 DNA reads TGTGCCACCTTCCAGCCCCGGATCCCCGGGAGCACTGAAGCTTTCTTT. Encoded protein: CATFQPRIPGSTEAFF.